This T cell receptor beta chain was sequenced during a study of T-cell memory formation after mild COVID-19. The sample holds a few counts of this clonotype. The antigen is unknown. Study-wide results and limits: Day 15 to 85 contracting clones showed balanced CD4/CD8; later expanders leaned CD4+. Cross-reactive memory seemingly joined, as some responding clones were found in pre-infection memory.

TCRdb reprocessed the 5' RACE reads with MiXCR, giving one entry per CDR3 protein. This table holds 150,000 to 200,000 distinct CDR3 sequences, 20% to 25% found once. This sequence originates from an adult woman who had mild COVID-19 (a few samples of this study predate the infection). Cell type and time point are not known. The sequencing input was PBMCs or a T cell subset sorted from them (not recorded which).

CDR3 DNA: TGTGCCAGCAGTGGACAGCAGAATCAGCCCCAGCATTTT. It translates to CASSGQQNQPQHF. The genes are TRBV5-6 and TRBJ1-5, with D maybe TRBD1 (6 bases). With 5 bases removed from V and 4 bases from J, the gap between germline ends came to 10 bases. The V gene's germline CDR1 is SGHDT and CDR2 YYEEEE. The CDR3 covers 13 residues. Looking up the rest from reference TRBV5-6 and TRBJ1-5 gives the full variable domain: DAGVTQSPTHLIKTRGQQVTLRCSPKSGHDTVSWYQQALGQGPQFIFQYYEEEERQRGNFPDRFSGHQFPNYSSELNVNALLLGDSALYLCASSGQQNQPQHFGDGTRLSIL.